This T cell receptor (beta chain) was sequenced for a study of T cells in localized non-small cell lung cancer. Germline assignment: CDR1 MNHNS and CDR2 SASEGT. Trimming cost V 5 bases and J 2 bases; bases outside gene matches: 2. The CDR3 is made up of 13 amino acids. This table comes from immunoSEQ multiplex PCR, and its TCRdb copy is limited to in-frame clones, with some not included. The sample yields 25,000 to 35,000 clones, over 80% seen once. The rearrangement links TRBV6-1 to TRBJ2-7; 8 positions agree with TRBD1. Specimen: PBMCs, collected before any cancer treatment. This sequence originates from a man between 40 and 69 years old with stage II lung adenocarcinoma. The CDR3 sequence is CASSTGGPYEQYF. The CDR3 coding sequence is TGTGCCAGCAGTACAGGGGGTCCCTACGAGCAGTACTTC.